A single sample gave rise to the 3 T cell receptor beta chains below, sequenced in a study of T cells in Graves' hyperthyroidism and ophthalmopathy. What was amplified from RNA transcripts were TCR beta CDR3 regions. TCR CDR3 regions were first amplified by RT-PCR with HTBI primers. Via MiXCR, TCRdb re-called the multiplex PCR reads, giving one row per CDR3 protein. The sample gives 300,000 to 400,000 distinct CDR3 sequences, about 20% of which show up once; 49% is in the top ten. The material sequenced was blood. These receptors came from a woman between 50 and 59 years old with Graves' hyperthyroidism.

This clonotype has more than one count but fewer than ten. V usage is TRBV5-1 and J usage is TRBJ2-5; 9 nucleotides align to TRBD2. Germline V gene lookup returns CDR1 SGHRS and CDR2 YFSETQ. Trimming at V came to 0 bases and at J to 2 bases, leaving 8 bases not matched to a gene. This CDR3 region has 17 residues. The CDR3 sequence is CASSLDPMSGGQETQYF. CDR3 bases: TGCGCCAGCAGCTTGGACCCAATGAGCGGGGGGCAAGAGACCCAGTACTTC.

This clonotype was seen many times. The V gene is TRBV18, the J gene TRBJ2-5; D is undetermined. Trimming removed 8 bases from V and 2 bases from J, with 3 bases in between. The CDR3 is made up of 10 amino acids. Germline assignment: CDR1 KGHSH and CDR2 LQKENI. The CDR3 coding sequence is TGTGCCAGCGCTCAAGAGACCCAGTACTTC. Amino acid sequence: CASAQETQYF.

CDR3 coding DNA: TGTGCCAGTAGTACCCTAGCGGGGGGGTCTGGGGCCAACGTCCTGACTTTC. This gives the protein CASSTLAGGSGANVLTF. V is TRBV19 and J is TRBJ2-6; 12 positions agree with TRBD2. Losses at the gene ends were 4 bases for V and 1 base for J; bases not matched to a gene: 2. CDR1 and CDR2 from the germline V gene are LNHDA and SQIVND (reference sequence). CDR3 length: 17 amino acids.